One sample yielded the 17 T cell receptor beta chains listed below, sequenced in a study of Tregs in tolerant kidney transplant recipients. Related graft donors supplied nonmyeloablative bone marrow transplants, and mixed chimerism was transient. Clones were sequenced by immunoSEQ multiplex PCR, and TCRdb holds only the in-frame ones, with some missing. This sample lists about 14,000 clones; its ten largest clones have about 25%. Specimen: CD8+ T cells from blood (PBMCs), collected 6 months after the transplant. Source of these receptors: a human patient who received a combined kidney and bone marrow transplant. Some T cells here may be from the graft donor.

As for this clone: The CDR3 goes on 3 residues after the read ends, and that part is filled in from the germline J gene. This chain joins TRBV30 and TRBJ2-4; 13 nucleotides agree with TRBD2. V was clipped by 8 bases and J by 2 bases; unmatched bases: 9. CDR1 GTSNPN and CDR2 SVGIG come from the germline V gene (reference sequence). The CDR3 contains 16 residues. This CDR3 is CAGGLAGKGSKNIQYF. The sequenced CDR3 bases are TGTGCCGGGGGACTAGCGGGAAAGGGATCCAAAAACATT.

Remarks on this clone: The observed sequence ends 3 residues before the CDR3 terminus, with the missing tail filled in from the germline J gene. V gene TRBV2 combines with J gene TRBJ2-7, with TRBD2 matching over 8 bases. The CDR3 is 15 amino acids. Germline CDR1 is SNHLY and CDR2 is FYNNEI. Trimming took 7 bases from V and 5 from J; bases not matched to a gene: 13. CDR3 DNA (partial): TGTGCCAGCACGGGGGGGTTCGGAGGGTGGGACGAG. This gives the protein CASTGGFGGWDE. The entire CDR3 reads CASTGGFGGWDEQYF.

To note about this clone: Read data end 3 residues before the CDR3 end; the end is taken from the germline J gene. The chain uses TRBV5-1 and TRBJ2-7; perhaps TRBD1 as D (6 bases). CDR3 length equals 13 residues. V was cut by 1 base and J by 3 bases, with 8 bases left in between. CDR1 is SGHRS and CDR2 is YFSETQ in the germline V gene. CDR3 region: CASSLTGYYEQYF. Partial CDR3 DNA: TGCGCCAGCAGCTTGACAGGGTACTACGAG.

The part of the CDR3 DNA that was read is TGTGCCAGTAGTATTTCCGTGGCTAGCGGGAGTTACGAG. Its translation: CASSISVASGSYE. The whole CDR3 protein reads CASSISVASGSYEQYF. This chain joins TRBV19 and TRBJ2-7, with 10 bases fitting TRBD2. From the germline J gene comes the end of the CDR3, since the read stops 3 residues before it. The CDR3 is 16 amino acids. Germline CDR1 and CDR2: LNHDA and SQIVND (reference sequence). V trimming: 3 bases; J trimming: 4 bases; junction bases outside the gene matches: 9.

This chain's CDR3 is CASSGGGSNQPQHF. The CDR3 bases that were read are TGTGCCAGCAGCGGGGGGGGTAGCAATCAGCCC. The chain combines TRBV7-9 with TRBJ1-5; the D gene is possibly TRBD1 (5 bases). The read ends 3 residues shy of where the CDR3 ends; the end is completed using the germline J gene. The V end was cut by 5 bases, the J end by 0 bases, with 8 bases between. The CDR3 is 14 amino acids. CDR1 is SEHNR, CDR2 FQNEAQ, per germline (reference sequence).

About this clone: The read is 3 residues too short to cover the CDR3 end, so that end is filled in from the germline J gene. V usage is TRBV18 and J usage is TRBJ2-3; 9 bases line up with TRBD1. CDR1 is KGHSH, CDR2 LQKENI, per germline. The CDR3 covers 16 residues. CDR3 residues: CASSPGKGQGVETQYF. CDR3 bases read: TGTGCCAGCTCACCAGGGAAGGGACAGGGCGTAGAGACG. Combining the CDR3 with reference TRBV18 and TRBJ2-3 gives the whole variable domain NAGVMQNPRHLVRRRGQEARLRCSPMKGHSHVYWYRQLPEEGLKFMVYLQKENIIDESGMPKERFSAEFPKEGPSILRIQQVVRGDSAAYFCASSPGKGQGVETQYFGPGTRLTVL.

Points on this clone: With the read ending 3 residues before the CDR3 end, the germline J gene is used to fill in that end. The chain employs TRBV4-1 and TRBJ1-2; possibly TRBD1 for D (5 bases). CDR1 and CDR2 from the germline V gene are MGHRA and YSYEKL. Trimming shortened V by 0 bases and J by 4 bases, and 12 bases separated the two germline ends. The CDR3 extends over 15 amino acids. CDR3 DNA (partial): TGCGCCAGCAGCCAAGACCGGACACTACCCTATGGC. Translated, it gives CASSQDRTLPYG. The entire CDR3 sequence reads CASSQDRTLPYGYTF.

With respect to this clone: The read stops 3 residues short of the end of the CDR3; the missing end is completed from the germline J gene. This chain joins TRBV6-1 and TRBJ2-5, with TRBD1 identical over 10 bases. V shed 4 bases and J 5 bases; nucleotides not matched to a gene: 10. From germline, CDR1 is MNHNS and CDR2 SASEGT. The CDR3 has 16 amino acids. The CDR3 sequence: CASSVSIGTGEETQYF. CDR3 DNA, as far as it was read: TGTGCCAGCAGTGTTTCGATCGGGACAGGGGAGGAGACC.

A word on this clone: The read terminates 3 residues before the CDR3 end, so the remaining end is supplied by the germline J gene. The chain uses TRBV7-9 and TRBJ2-7; tentative D call: TRBD2 (6 bases). The V gene lost 1 base and the J gene lost 5 bases, with 6 bases spanning the gap. Per germline, CDR1 SEHNR and CDR2 FQNEAQ (reference sequence). The CDR3 runs 12 residues. Partial CDR3 DNA: TGTGCCAGCAGCTTAGGACTAGACGAG. As protein: CASSLGLDE. The CDR3 in full is CASSLGLDEQYF.

To note about this clone: The read ends 3 residues early relative to the CDR3; the germline J gene fills the gap. The rearrangement joins TRBV19 to TRBJ2-1; 7 nucleotides match TRBD2. Trimming took 4 bases from V and 4 from J; bases not matched to a gene: 10. This CDR3 spans 16 amino acids. Germline values: CDR1 LNHDA, CDR2 SQIVND (reference sequence). The covered CDR3 bases are TGTGCCAGTAGTAGTCTCGGCGGGAGTCTGTACAATGAG. Its translation is CASSSLGGSLYNE. The full-length CDR3 reads as CASSSLGGSLYNEQFF.

Comment on this clone: The CDR3 end falls 3 residues outside the read, so it is completed with the germline J gene. The chain carries TRBV2 and TRBJ1-2; D is perhaps TRBD1 (6 bases). Per the germline V gene, CDR1 is SNHLY and CDR2 is FYNNEI. The V gene lost 6 bases and the J gene lost 2 bases, with 10 bases spanning the gap. This CDR3 has 13 amino acids. The CDR3 is CASRGGQNYGYTF. The part of the CDR3 DNA that was read is TGTGCCAGCAGGGGGGGGCAAAACTATGGC.

Comments on this clone: The read halts 3 residues ahead of the CDR3 end, with the missing end drawn from the germline J gene. The J gene is TRBJ2-3, the V gene TRBV29-1, with 13 positions matching TRBD2. The V and J ends lost 1 base and 5 bases, in that order; junction bases with no gene match: 15. Looked up from germline, CDR1 is SQVTM and CDR2 is ANQGSEA. The CDR3 has 19 residues. The DNA read from the CDR3 is TGCAGCGTTGAAGTTCAGCAAGGACTAGCGGGAGCGCACCAAGATACG. Translating it yields CSVEVQQGLAGAHQDT. The complete CDR3 protein is CSVEVQQGLAGAHQDTQYF.

Comment on this clone: Sequencing ends 3 residues short of the CDR3 end; the germline J gene provides the rest. This rearrangement joins TRBV11-2 to TRBJ2-3; TRBD2 aligns across 7 bases. This CDR3 region has 14 residues. With 1 base clipped from V and 8 bases from J, the junction kept 6 bases outside the gene matches. Germline loops: CDR1 SGHAT, CDR2 FQNNGV. CDR3 sequence: CASSLVGLVLTQYF. The sequenced CDR3 bases are TGTGCCAGCAGCTTAGTCGGACTAGTTCTTACG.

This CDR3 is CASMASPGELFF. The CDR3 DNA, read in part, is TGTGCCAGCATGGCTTCCCCCGGGGAG. The chain uses TRBV2 and TRBJ2-2; D unclear. The CDR3 is cut off 3 residues early in the read; its end comes from the germline J gene. This CDR3 contains 12 residues. CDR1 and CDR2 from the germline V gene are SNHLY and FYNNEI. The ends were cut back, 7 bases at V and 6 bases at J, with 9 bases in the middle.

Comments on this clone: The missing CDR3 end, 3 residues past where the read stops, is filled in from the germline J gene. The J gene is TRBJ2-4, the V gene TRBV18; 8 nucleotides match TRBD1. CDR3 length equals 14 residues. Per germline, CDR1 KGHSH and CDR2 LQKENI. The CDR3: CASSPDRGAKAQYF. The part of the CDR3 DNA that was read is TGTGCCAGCTCACCAGACAGGGGTGCGAAGGCT.

Notes on this clone: Read sequence stops 3 residues before the CDR3 end, and the germline J gene provides the missing end. V and J are TRBV7-8 and TRBJ2-2; D possibly matches TRBD1 or TRBD2 (6 bases each). The CDR3 is made up of 16 amino acids. Trimming took off 1 base at V and 6 bases at J, with 15 bases between the two ends. Looked up from germline, CDR1 is SGHVS and CDR2 is FQNEAQ. Here the CDR3 reads CASSLERAGEAGELFF. The sequenced CDR3 bases are TGTGCCAGCAGCTTAGAAAGGGCAGGGGAGGCCGGGGAG.

Remarks on this clone: With the read ending 3 residues before the CDR3 end, the germline J gene is used to fill in that end. The chain joins TRBV5-1 to TRBJ2-2; the match to TRBD2 covers 7 bases. This CDR3 spans 16 amino acids. Germline V CDR1 and CDR2: SGHRS, YFSETQ. With 0 bases clipped from V and 6 bases from J, the junction kept 8 bases outside the gene matches. CDR3 DNA, as far as it was read: TGCGCCAGCAGCTTGGAACCGCGGGAGATCCCCGGGGAG. This sequence encodes CASSLEPREIPGE. The CDR3 in full is CASSLEPREIPGELFF.